Listed below are T cell receptor beta chains from one sample, sequenced in a study of T cell responses to AZD1222 COVID-19 vaccine. Measured with immunoSEQ multiplex PCR; TCRdb has only the in-frame clones, and not every one. This table has about 180,000 clones, just over 85% appearing once. The sequences come from peripheral blood, collected 28 days after the second AZD1222 dose. The source of these receptors is an adult who received the AZD1222 COVID-19 vaccine. Each CDR3 is given without its conserved first and last residue.

>TRBV7-2
ASSLSYEQY
>TRBV15
ATSMARHLAF
>TRBV25-1
ASSEPSGGRYEQY
>TRBV6-5
ASSSTGGARDEQF
>TRBV18
ASSPRQGAAKETQY
>TRBV12-3/TRBV12-4
ASSTPSSPQH
>TRBV28
ASSFRQDPYEQY
>TRBV19
ASSMSLTGFYSGNTIY
>TRBV18
ASSPQPMNTEAF
>TRBV12-3/TRBV12-4
ASSPPGVGEQY
>TRBV29-1
SVGRGDNEKLF
>TRBV7-9
ASSSLSRTAGNTIY
>TRBV6-5
ASREAKGNGSPLH
>TRBV9
ASSTGAINQPQH
>TRBV18
ASSLKRGNTEAF
>TRBV7-9
ASSPRQHTGELF
>TRBV28
ASSLQGYTEAF
>TRBV19
ASSSPGTGQYEQY
>TRBV12-3/TRBV12-4
ASSLVAGYEQF
>TRBV3-1/TRBV3-2
ASSQPENYGYT
>TRBV27
ASSKIWGTGELF
>TRBV5-8
ASSLRQNQETQY
>TRBV4-2
ASSQDRKGTQANYGYT
>TRBV6-2/TRBV6-3
ASSEGTVPSYNEQF
>TRBV7-3
ASSLDGGLAYEQY
>TRBV6-5
ASSYRRQDYGYT
>TRBV6-6
ANQAGGGTGELF
>TRBV21-1
ASSKEPLSRAGGGHEQY
>TRBV7-9
ASSRLTGGGLDEKLF
>TRBV28
ASSLRAEKLF
>TRBV6-5
ASNSQGGLVTEAF